The clone carrying this TCR beta chain was seen ten or more times. PBMCs were collected from a roughly 10 ml volume of fresh peripheral blood. The data derive from a study of T cells in Graves' hyperthyroidism and ophthalmopathy. Amplification of TCR beta CDR3 regions used RNA as the template. The TCR CDR3 first-round RT-PCR relied on the HTBI primer set. In TCRdb, the multiplex PCR reads were re-called with MiXCR into one record per CDR3 protein. The sample carries under 550,000 distinct CDR3 sequences, about an eighth recorded once. V trimming: 5 bases; J trimming: 5 bases; junction bases outside the gene matches: 9. The germline V gene encodes CDR1 SEHNR and CDR2 FQNEAQ (reference sequence). This CDR3 has 15 residues.

The receptor was derived from a woman aged 18-35 years with Graves' hyperthyroidism. The specimen was blood. This rearrangement joins TRBV7-9 to TRBJ2-4, with 7 positions matching TRBD2. CDR3 nucleotide sequence: TGTGCCAGCAGCCACACCGGGACTATAGAAAACATTCAGTACTTC. It yields the protein CASSHTGTIENIQYF.